This entry is about one T cell receptor beta chain. No antigen is known for it. The data derive from a study of TIL therapy for anti-PD-1-resistant metastatic lung cancer. About the study: Tumors carried a median roughly 1.5 non-synonymous mutations per megabase.

Sample time point: pre-treatment sample, taken before nivolumab and TIL therapy. Pleural nodules or supraclavicular lymph nodes made up most of the excised metastases sampled. Germline V gene lookup returns CDR1 SGHNT and CDR2 YYREEE (reference sequence). Germline trimming cut 4 bases from V and 4 bases from J; bases unmatched to any gene: 8. This CDR3 spans 15 amino acids. Study-wide results and caveats: Many TIL product clones were absent from baseline tumor, suggesting clonal contraction.

Sequencing used immunoSEQ v3. Sequencing depth was about 2 million read pairs for survey level, roughly 4.5-6 million for deep. Profiled with immunoSEQ multiplex PCR; TCRdb holds only in-frame clones, not every one. The sample includes approximately 5,000 clones, 64% of them seen just once. This sample comprised tumor tissue, obtained at baseline. The genes are TRBV5-4 and TRBJ2-3, with 8 bases matching TRBD2. The sequence came from a man in his 70s with non-small cell lung cancer. The CDR3 coding sequence is TGTGCCAGCAGCCTCAGCGGGGGCGGCGCAGATACGCAGTATTTT. It yields the protein CASSLSGGGADTQYF. Filled out from reference TRBV5-4 and TRBJ2-3, the complete variable domain reads ETGVTQSPTHLIKTRGQQVTLRCSSQSGHNTVSWYQQALGQGPQFIFQYYREEENGRGNFPPRFSGLQFPNYSSELNVNALELDDSALYLCASSLSGGGADTQYFGPGTRLTVL.